This passage covers 12 T cell receptor beta chains from one sample sequenced in a study of cytomegalovirus exposure and HLA in healthy donors. PCR involved 60 Vbeta and 13 Jbeta primers. TCRdb's table, derived via immunoSEQ multiplex PCR, lists solely in-frame clones and lacks some. The table records around 180,000 clones, 80% to 85% of them present only once. The sample taken for sequencing was PBMCs. Source of these receptors: a boy younger than 18 in good health and CMV-seronegative.

The V gene is TRBV19, the J gene TRBJ2-1; no clear D. Germline loops: CDR1 LNHDA, CDR2 SQIVND (reference sequence). CDR3 size: 12 residues. Trimming removed 4 bases at V and 8 bases at J, with 9 bases between. CDR3 loop: CASSTLVDEQFF. CDR3 DNA sequence: TGTGCCAGTAGTACCTTAGTCGATGAGCAGTTCTTC.

J is TRBJ2-7 and V is TRBV7-2; 11 positions match TRBD2. V gave up 4 bases and J gave up 1 base; unmatched junction bases: 9. Germline CDR1 is SGHTA and CDR2 is FQGNSA. The CDR3 runs to 17 residues. CDR3 region: CASSYQSGLAVSYEQYF. The CDR3 DNA sequence: TGTGCCAGCAGCTACCAATCGGGACTAGCGGTTTCCTACGAGCAGTACTTC.

J is TRBJ2-7 and V is TRBV2, with 9 bases aligning to TRBD1. V dropped 2 bases and J dropped 4; count of bases not matched to a gene: 3. CDR1 and CDR2 (germline): SNHLY, FYNNEI. The CDR3 length is 14 residues. The CDR3 sequence is CASSERTGEYEQYF. CDR3 DNA sequence: TGTGCCAGCAGTGAACGGACAGGGGAGTACGAGCAGTACTTC. The variable domain in full, with the rest retrieved from reference TRBV2 and TRBJ2-7, is EPEVTQTPSHQVTQMGQEVILRCVPISNHLYFYWYRQILGQKVEFLVSFYNNEISEKSEIFDDQFSVERPDGSNFTLKIRSTKLEDSAMYFCASSERTGEYEQYFGPGTRLTVT.

This clone was recorded a few times. The chain combines TRBV6-4 with TRBJ2-1, with 9 bases fitting TRBD2. The CDR3 spans 14 residues. Germline CDR1 is MRHNA and CDR2 is SNTAGT. V gave up 3 bases and J gave up 6 bases; unmatched junction bases: 3. The CDR3 reads CASSEGLASNEQFF. The CDR3 DNA reads as TGTGCCAGCAGTGAGGGACTAGCAAGCAATGAGCAGTTCTTC.

This clone was found a few times. The rearrangement joins TRBV30 to TRBJ1-5, with D possibly TRBD1 on 5 matching bases. V lost 3 bases and J 1 base, leaving 7 bases between the germline ends. The V gene's germline CDR1 is GTSNPN and CDR2 SVGIG (reference sequence). CDR3 length: 13 residues. Here the CDR3 reads CAWRGGSNQPQHF. Here the CDR3 DNA reads TGTGCCTGGAGGGGGGGGAGCAATCAGCCCCAGCATTTT.

The chain has TRBV7-3 and TRBJ2-2; D possibly corresponds to TRBD1 (6 bases). Per germline, CDR1 SGHTA and CDR2 FQGTGA. V shed 6 bases and J shed 6 bases, with 11 bases lying between them. This CDR3 region has 13 residues. The CDR3 nucleotides are TGTGCCAGCAGAAAACAGGGACCCGGGGAGCTGTTTTTT. This gives the protein CASRKQGPGELFF.

The CDR3 DNA sequence: TGTGCCAGCAGCCCAACAGAGAGGGACTACGAGCAGTACTTC. It yields the protein CASSPTERDYEQYF. This chain connects TRBV5-6 to TRBJ2-7, with D possibly TRBD2 on 5 matching bases. V dropped 4 bases and J dropped 3 bases, with 14 bases sitting between them. The CDR3 length is 14 residues. The germline gives CDR1 SGHDT, CDR2 YYEEEE.

V and J are TRBV7-9 and TRBJ2-1, with TRBD2 matching over 8 bases. The V segment lost 2 bases and the J segment 0 bases; nucleotides outside the gene matches: 9. The CDR3 consists of 18 residues. Germline CDR1 and CDR2: SEHNR and FQNEAQ (reference sequence). CDR3 sequence: CASSLTSSGVSSYNEQFF. CDR3 in DNA: TGTGCCAGCAGCTTAACGAGTAGCGGGGTGAGCTCCTACAATGAGCAGTTCTTC.

The chain employs TRBV5-6 and TRBJ2-2; D may be TRBD1 (6 bases). This CDR3 has 15 amino acids. Germline-derived CDR1 and CDR2 are SGHDT and YYEEEE. V was cut by 4 bases and J by 7 bases, with 17 bases left in between. This chain's CDR3 is CASSMRTVSRGELFF. The CDR3 DNA reads TGTGCCAGCAGCATGCGGACAGTTTCCCGCGGGGAGCTGTTTTTT.

J is TRBJ1-1 and V is TRBV9, with D possibly TRBD1 on 5 matching bases. CDR1 SGDLS and CDR2 YYNGEE come from the germline V gene. V shed 3 bases and J shed 1 base, with 7 bases lying between them. The CDR3 extends over 13 amino acids. This CDR3 is CASSGQSNTEAFF. For the CDR3, the DNA is TGTGCCAGCAGCGGACAGTCGAACACTGAAGCTTTCTTT.

This clone was observed once. The V gene is TRBV5-6, the J gene TRBJ1-5; no clear D. Trimming left V 3 bases short and J 6 bases short, with 10 bases between. The length of the CDR3 is 13 residues. The germline CDR1 and CDR2 sequences are SGHDT and YYEEEE. The CDR3 region has the DNA TGTGCCAGCAGCTCGGCGACTGGTCAGCCCCAGCATTTT. Translated, it gives CASSSATGQPQHF.

The chain links TRBV27 to TRBJ1-1; D is perhaps TRBD1 (6 bases). This CDR3 is 15 amino acids long. Germline CDR1 is MNHEY and CDR2 is SMNVEV (reference sequence). V was shortened by 8 bases and J by 2 bases, with 18 bases between the two germline ends. This CDR3 is CASPLRGGRNTEAFF. The DNA of the CDR3 is TGTGCCAGCCCCTTGAGGGGGGGACGTAACACTGAAGCTTTCTTT.